The TCR beta chain under discussion was sequenced for a study of identical twins (dated by TCRdb to 2016 to 2017). With regard to the full study: TCR alpha and beta repertoires from monozygotic twins, unrelated adults of various ages and cord blood were deep-sequenced to test whether fetal clonotypes persist. To rule out contamination, replicate twin experiments were performed at different times with different library preparation protocols. Overall study results and their limits: Conclusions relied on cross-sectional statistical analysis, since the same donors could not be followed over many years. Invariant T cells such as MAIT and iNKT could partly confound zero-insertion analyses, although diverse VJ usage argued against such confounding for most clonotypes. In monozygotic twins, out-of-frame TCR alpha sharing was systematically underestimated by recombination models, although the models agreed with sharing between unrelated individuals. The excess sharing between twins in beta out-of-frame sequences was weaker because fewer shared sequences reduced the signal-to-noise ratio. Abundant cord blood beta clonotypes carried fewer insertions; young adult naive repertoires showed a weaker similar trend, while memory repertoires showed none. Compared with coincidental sharing between unrelated individuals, an excess of low generation-probability sequences was observed among out-of-frame TCR alpha sequences shared between twins.

Preparation of the library involved 5' RACE. For sequencing, an Illumina HiSeq 2000 was employed. Template switching introduced a universal primer binding site; the final cDNA contained a unique molecular identifier, enabling accurate counting of TCR cDNA molecules. Specific primers in the conserved constant-segment region were used to synthesize first-strand cDNA for TCR alpha and beta chains. To control for contamination, each cDNA library was double barcoded with a SMART-Mk sample barcode plus Illumina barcodes. TruSeq adapter sequences and Illumina sample barcodes were added in two successive PCR steps. TCR alpha and beta cDNA libraries were sequenced on the Illumina HiSeq platform with custom primers. The study's processing was this. Raw reads were processed with MiGEC to extract unique molecular identifiers, and MiXCR was used to determine CDR3 positions. Recombination models were inferred per individual with the repgenHMM and IGoR tools using an EM algorithm. Shared clonotype analysis was performed with the tcR package in R, normalizing sharing by the product of cloneset sizes. To study raw recombination without the effects of thymic and clonal selection, out-of-frame nonproductive sequences were analyzed. TCRdb applied fastp at Q25 and MiXCR to the public reads, then kept only in-frame beta chains. Duplicate CDR3 protein sequences are folded into a single record with the most common DNA and genes. The V and J calls shown here were made by TCRdb, not taken from the authors' results. A total of hundreds of thousands of distinct CDR3 sequences appear in this sample, roughly 6.2% of them only once. Together, the top ten hold around 1.7% of the sample.

This clonotype was counted ten times or more. Its antigen has not been determined. Per-base qualities were not stored, and no clone one base away is much larger. All donors were healthy Caucasians. The study also sequenced three unrelated non-twin adults: a male aged 18 to 29, a male aged 50 to 60 and a female aged 50 to 60. Miltenyi CD45RO+ enrichment and human naive T-cell isolation kits were used to isolate memory (CD45RO+) and naive T cells from PBMC. This TCR came from a man aged 18 to 29 in good health. Sample: naive T cells sorted from blood. Explained via the paper, the cell subset or site label denotes: cells isolated with a human naive T-cell isolation kit.

The CDR3 is CATNEREGKNIQYF. The sequenced DNA: TGTGCCACCAACGAGCGGGAGGGGAAAAACATTCAGTACTTC. The rearranged segments are TRBV15 and TRBJ2-4, and 10 bases in between align with TRBD2. Trimming takes 7 bases off V and 4 bases off J; junction bases not matched to a gene: 4. Per the germline V gene (reference sequence), LNHNV is the CDR1 and YYDKDF is the CDR2. The CDR3 runs 14 amino acids, cysteine and phenylalanine included. Only CDR3 DNA remains: 42 bases, in frame from the first base. Beyond the CDR3, the reference TRBV15 and TRBJ2-4 genes provide the residues; the full variable domain reads: DAMVIQNPRYQVTQFGKPVTLSCSQTLNHNVMYWYQQKSSQAPKLLFHYYDKDFNNEADTPDNFQSRRPNTSFCFLDIRSPGLGDTAMYLCATNEREGKNIQYFGAGTRLSVL.